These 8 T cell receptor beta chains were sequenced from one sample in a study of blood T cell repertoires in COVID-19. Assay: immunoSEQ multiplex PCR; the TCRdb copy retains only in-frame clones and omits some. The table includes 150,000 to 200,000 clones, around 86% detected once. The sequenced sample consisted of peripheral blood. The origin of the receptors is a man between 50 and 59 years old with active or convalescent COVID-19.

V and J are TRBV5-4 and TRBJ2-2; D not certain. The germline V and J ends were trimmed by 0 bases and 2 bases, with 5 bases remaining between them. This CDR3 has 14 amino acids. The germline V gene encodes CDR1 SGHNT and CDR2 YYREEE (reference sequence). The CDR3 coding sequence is TGTGCCAGCAGCTTGGATAGTAACACCGGGGAGCTGTTTTTT. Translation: CASSLDSNTGELFF.

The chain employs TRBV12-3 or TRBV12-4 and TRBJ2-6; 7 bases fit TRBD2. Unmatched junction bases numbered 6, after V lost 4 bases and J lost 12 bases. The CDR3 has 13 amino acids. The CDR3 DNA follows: TGTGCCAGCAGTTGGGAGGGGAGGAGCGTCCTGACTTTC. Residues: CASSWEGRSVLTF.

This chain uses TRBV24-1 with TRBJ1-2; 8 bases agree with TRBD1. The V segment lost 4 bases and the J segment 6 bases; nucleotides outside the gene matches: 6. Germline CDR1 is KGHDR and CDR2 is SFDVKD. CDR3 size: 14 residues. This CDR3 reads CATSETGGRDGYTF. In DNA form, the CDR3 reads TGTGCCACCAGTGAAACAGGGGGTCGGGATGGCTACACCTTC.

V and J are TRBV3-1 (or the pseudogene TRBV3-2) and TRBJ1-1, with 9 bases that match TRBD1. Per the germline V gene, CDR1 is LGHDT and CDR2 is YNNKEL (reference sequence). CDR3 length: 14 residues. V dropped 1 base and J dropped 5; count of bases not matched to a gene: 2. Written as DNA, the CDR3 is TGTGCCAGCAGCCAAGTGACAGGGGGGACTGAAGCTTTCTTT. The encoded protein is CASSQVTGGTEAFF.

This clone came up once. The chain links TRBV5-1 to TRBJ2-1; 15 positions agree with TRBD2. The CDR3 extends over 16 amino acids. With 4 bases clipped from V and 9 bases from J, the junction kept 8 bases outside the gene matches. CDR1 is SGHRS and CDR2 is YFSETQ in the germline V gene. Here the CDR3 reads CASSPSGLAGGGEQFF. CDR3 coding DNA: TGCGCCAGCAGCCCGTCAGGACTAGCGGGAGGGGGTGAGCAGTTCTTC.

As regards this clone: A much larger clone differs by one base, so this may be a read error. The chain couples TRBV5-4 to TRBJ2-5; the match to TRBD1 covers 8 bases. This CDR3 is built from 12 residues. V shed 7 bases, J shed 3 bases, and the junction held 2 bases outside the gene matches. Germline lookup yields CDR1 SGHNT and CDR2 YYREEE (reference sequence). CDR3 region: CASGGQEETQYF. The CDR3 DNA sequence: TGTGCCAGCGGGGGACAGGAAGAGACCCAGTACTTC.

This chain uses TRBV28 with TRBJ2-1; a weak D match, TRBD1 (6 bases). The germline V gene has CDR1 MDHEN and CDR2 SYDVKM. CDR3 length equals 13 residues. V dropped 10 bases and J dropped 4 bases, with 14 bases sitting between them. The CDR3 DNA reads TGTGCCACCCATATCCAGGGGTACAATGAGCAGTTCTTC. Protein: CATHIQGYNEQFF.

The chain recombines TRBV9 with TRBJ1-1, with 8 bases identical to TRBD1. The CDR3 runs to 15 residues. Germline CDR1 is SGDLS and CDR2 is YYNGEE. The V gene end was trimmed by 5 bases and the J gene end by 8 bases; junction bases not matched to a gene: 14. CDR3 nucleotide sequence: TGTGCCAGCAGGGGGTTATCGGACAGGGCGAGCGAAGCTTTCTTT. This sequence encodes CASRGLSDRASEAFF.